Listed here is a single T cell receptor (beta chain). The data originate from a study of blood T cell repertoires in COVID-19. In the study overall: Sites across the United States, Italy and Spain contributed samples from acute and convalescent COVID-19. T cells, B-cell-depleted T cells, or PBMCs supplied cDNA or gDNA.

From germline, CDR1 is MNHNS and CDR2 SASEGT. The V gene end was trimmed by 1 base and the J gene end by 5 bases; junction bases not matched to a gene: 14. This CDR3 comprises 18 residues. In the source study's methods: Quantification of nucleated cells was approximated via reference gene primer amplification. Method: immunoSEQ multiplex PCR; TCRdb's copy keeps in-frame clones and lacks some. The V and J calls and clone size are taken from that table; D and trimming were inferred from the DNA. The sample yields 55,000 to 85,000 clones, roughly 86% seen once. The gene calls are TRBV6-1 and TRBJ2-5, with 9 bases fitting TRBD1. The clonotype comes from a woman aged 70-85 years with acute or convalescent COVID-19. Material for sequencing was peripheral blood. CDR3 amino acids: CASSEGWGQGSWGETQYF. CDR3 nucleotides: TGTGCCAGCAGTGAAGGTTGGGGACAGGGATCTTGGGGGGAGACCCAGTACTTC.